The sample holds one count of the clone carrying this TCR beta chain. These data are taken from a study of CD8+ T cells in alopecia areata. As for the study in general: A regimen of oral tofacitinib, 5 to 10 mg twice daily, was given to treated patients.

Germline V gene data show CDR1 as SQVTM and CDR2 as ANQGSEA. The CDR3 length is 13 residues. The ends were cut back, 6 bases at V and 8 bases at J, with 19 bases in the middle. Once RNA had been extracted, it was reverse transcribed into cDNA to act as the sequencing template. Sequencing used immunoSEQ multiplex PCR; TCRdb keeps in-frame clones, though not all of them. The table lists some 240,000 clones, about 57% of them singletons. Treatment noted: oral pan-JAK inhibitor, 5-10 mg twice daily. This material consisted of CD4+ T cells sorted from blood, taken at week 4, from a patient treated with tofacitinib. The receptor comes from a human donor with alopecia areata. The rearrangement uses TRBV29-1 and TRBJ1-2; D uncertain. The CDR3 DNA reads as TGCAGCGTGGTCTCGGGTCCGGAGGTAGGCTACACCTTC. Protein: CSVVSGPEVGYTF. Using reference TRBV29-1 and TRBJ1-2 for the parts outside the CDR3, the full variable domain is SAVISQKPSRDICQRGTSLTIQCQVDSQVTMMFWYRQQPGQSLTLIATANQGSEATYESGFVIDKFPISRPNLTFSTLTVSNMSPEDSSIYLCSVVSGPEVGYTFGSGTRLTVV.